The T cell receptor (beta chain) under discussion was sequenced for a study of T cell responses to AZD1222 COVID-19 vaccine. This CDR3 has 14 residues. CDR1 and CDR2 (germline): SGHAT, FQNNGV. The V end lost 0 bases, the J end lost 3 bases, and 9 bases lay between the germline ends. This clone has a handful of counts. Its antigen is currently unknown. Study-wide points: Females made up more of the donors, who were largely white British, and clonal diversity may have come out too low. Unmutated variant regions are reportedly the target of nearly half of TCRs that are spike-specific. Repertoires were collected only later (after the peak T cell response had occurred).

Assay used: immunoSEQ multiplex PCR; TCRdb lists only in-frame clones, some missing. The repertoire holds over 150,000 clones, with 88% as singletons. This rearrangement joins TRBV11-2 to TRBJ2-7, with D possibly called TRBD1 or TRBD2 (5 bases each). The sequencing here drew on peripheral blood, taken 28 days after the second AZD1222 dose. The sequence was obtained from an adult who received the AZD1222 COVID-19 vaccine. The CDR3: CASSLEGTGYEQYF. CDR3 nucleotide sequence: TGTGCCAGCAGCTTAGAGGGGACCGGCTACGAGCAGTACTTC.